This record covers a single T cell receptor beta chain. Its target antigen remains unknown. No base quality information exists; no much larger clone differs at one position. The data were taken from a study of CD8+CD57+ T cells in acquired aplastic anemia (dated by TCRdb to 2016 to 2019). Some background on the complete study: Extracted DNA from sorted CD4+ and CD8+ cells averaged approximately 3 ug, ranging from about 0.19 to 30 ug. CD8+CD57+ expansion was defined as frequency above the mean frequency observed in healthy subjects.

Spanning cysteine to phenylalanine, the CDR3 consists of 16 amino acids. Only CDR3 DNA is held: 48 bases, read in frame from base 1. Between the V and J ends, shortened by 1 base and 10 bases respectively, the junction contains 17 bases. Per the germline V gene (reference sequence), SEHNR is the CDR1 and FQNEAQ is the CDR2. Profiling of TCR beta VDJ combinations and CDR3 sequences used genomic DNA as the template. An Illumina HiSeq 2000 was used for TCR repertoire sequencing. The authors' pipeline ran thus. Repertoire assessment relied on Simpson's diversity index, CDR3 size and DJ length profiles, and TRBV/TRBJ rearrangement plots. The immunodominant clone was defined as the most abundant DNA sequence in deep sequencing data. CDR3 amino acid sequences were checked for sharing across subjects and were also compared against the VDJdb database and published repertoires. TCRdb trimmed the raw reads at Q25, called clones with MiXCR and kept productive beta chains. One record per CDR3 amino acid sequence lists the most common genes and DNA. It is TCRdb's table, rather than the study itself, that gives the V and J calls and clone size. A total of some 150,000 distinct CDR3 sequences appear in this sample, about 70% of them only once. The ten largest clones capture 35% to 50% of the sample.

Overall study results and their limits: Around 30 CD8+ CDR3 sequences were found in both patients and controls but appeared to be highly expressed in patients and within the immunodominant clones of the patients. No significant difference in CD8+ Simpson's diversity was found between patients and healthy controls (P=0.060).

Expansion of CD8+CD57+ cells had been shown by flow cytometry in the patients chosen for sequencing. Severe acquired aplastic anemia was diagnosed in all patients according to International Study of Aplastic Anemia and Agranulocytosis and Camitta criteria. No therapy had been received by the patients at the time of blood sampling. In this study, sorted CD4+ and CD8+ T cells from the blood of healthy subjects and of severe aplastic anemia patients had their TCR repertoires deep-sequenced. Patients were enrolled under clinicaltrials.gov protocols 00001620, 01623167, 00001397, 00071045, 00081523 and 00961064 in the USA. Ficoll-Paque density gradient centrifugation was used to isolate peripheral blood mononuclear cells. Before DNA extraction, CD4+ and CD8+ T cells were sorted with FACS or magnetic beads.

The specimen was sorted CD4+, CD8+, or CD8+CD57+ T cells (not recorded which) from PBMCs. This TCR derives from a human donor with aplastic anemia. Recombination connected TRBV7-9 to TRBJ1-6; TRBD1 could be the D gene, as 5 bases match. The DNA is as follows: TGTGCCAGCAGCTTAGGACCTCAGAGGGGAGTATCACCCCTCCACTTT. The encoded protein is CASSLGPQRGVSPLHF. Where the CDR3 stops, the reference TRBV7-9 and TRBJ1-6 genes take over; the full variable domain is DTGVSQNPRHKITKRGQNVTFRCDPISEHNRLYWYRQTLGQGPEFLTYFQNEAQLEKSRLLSDRFSAERPKGSFSTLEIQRTEQGDSAMYLCASSLGPQRGVSPLHFGNGTRLTVT.